The rows below give T cell receptor beta chains drawn from one sample of a study of blood T cells in healthy people across ages. TCRdb re-analysed the 5' RACE reads in MiXCR, keeping a single row per CDR3 protein. Here the sample spans over 1,500,000 distinct CDR3 sequences, around 42% being singletons. Sequencing was performed on blood. Every receptor here comes from a human donor in good health. Each CDR3 is given with its conserved first and last residue. A D gene is named only where the DNA matches it firmly. Size is omitted from some rows. Given values are once, few, many or a class for expanded clones.

NA	15	TRBV6-4	TRBJ1-1	NA	TGTGCCAGCAGACTAGACAGCACGATGAACACTGAAGCTTTCTTT	CASRLDSTMNTEAFF
few	14	TRBV29-1	TRBJ1-1	NA	TGCAGCGTTGAATCAACAGGAGGGGCCACTGAAGCTTTCTTT	CSVESTGGATEAFF
NA	15	TRBV5-1	TRBJ1-2	NA	TGCGCCAGCAGCTTGGTCCCAGGAATTAACTATGGCTACACCTTC	CASSLVPGINYGYTF
few	15	TRBV20-1	TRBJ2-1	TRBD2	TGCAGTGCTAGACCTGCTAGCGGATACTACAATGAGCAGTTCTTC	CSARPASGYYNEQFF
once	14	TRBV28	TRBJ2-7	TRBD1	TGTGCCAGCAGTTCGACAGGGATGACCTACGAGCAGCACTTC	CASSSTGMTYEQHF
few	13	TRBV28	TRBJ2-7	TRBD2	TGTGCCAGCAGACTAGCGGCTTACTACGAGCAGTACTTC	CASRLAAYYEQYF
NA	13	TRBV7-2	TRBJ2-7	NA	TGTGCCAGCAGCTTAGAACCCTATAACGAGCAGTACTTC	CASSLEPYNEQYF
many	16	TRBV5-5	TRBJ2-1	NA	TGTGCCAGCAGCTTGGCCTGGGATAGCTCCTACAATGAGCAGTTCTTC	CASSLAWDSSYNEQFF
many	15	TRBV29-1	TRBJ1-5	TRBD1	TGCAGCGTGTCCCCCGGGACAGGGTTTGACCAGCCCCAGCATTTT	CSVSPGTGFDQPQHF
NA	19	TRBV18	TRBJ2-1	TRBD2	TGTGCCAGCTCACTGTACTCAGCGGGGCTACCTAGCTCCTACAATGAGCAGTTCTTC	CASSLYSAGLPSSYNEQFF
few	16	TRBV7-9	TRBJ2-3	NA	TGTGCCAGCAGCCTAAGGTCGGGCCGTTACACAGATACGCAGTATTTT	CASSLRSGRYTDTQYF
NA	15	TRBV7-2	TRBJ1-5	TRBD1	TGTGCCAGCAGCTTCCGGGACAGGGATCCCCAGCCCCAGCATTTT	CASSFRDRDPQPQHF
NA	14	TRBV5-1	TRBJ2-3	NA	TGCGCCAGCAGCCGCGGGGAGGGCACAGATACGCAGTATTTT	CASSRGEGTDTQYF
few	14	TRBV29-1	TRBJ2-1	NA	TGCAGCGTGGCGGGGCAGGTGTTATACAATGAGCAGTTCTTC	CSVAGQVLYNEQFF
NA	14	TRBV4-3	TRBJ1-2	NA	TGCGCCAGCAGCCAAGAGGTCGTTGGCGGGGGCTACACCTTC	CASSQEVVGGGYTF
NA	15	TRBV6-1	TRBJ1-1	NA	TGTGCCAGTTTAGGTTTAGGGGATTTAAACACTGAAGCTTTCTTT	CASLGLGDLNTEAFF
few	15	TRBV28	TRBJ2-1	TRBD1	TGTGCCAGCAGTATTCCGGGACAGGGCTACAATGAGCAGTTCTTC	CASSIPGQGYNEQFF
NA	15	TRBV7-2	TRBJ2-7	NA	TGTGCCAGCAGCTTATTCGTTTCGCGTGGCGATGAGCAGTACTTC	CASSLFVSRGDEQYF
NA	15	TRBV28	TRBJ1-6	NA	TGTGCCAGCAGCCCGAGACGTGAGAAGGAATCACCCCTCCACTTT	CASSPRREKESPLHF
once	16	TRBV12-3/TRBV12-4	TRBJ1-2	TRBD1	TGTGCCAGCAGTTTAGACAACAGGGGTATTGGCTATGGCTACACCTTC	CASSLDNRGIGYGYTF
NA	14	TRBV7-2	TRBJ2-5	NA	TGTGCCAGCAGCTCGAACCCGGGCCAAGAGACCCAGTACTTC	CASSSNPGQETQYF
few	18	TRBV20-1	TRBJ2-5	TRBD2	TGCAGTGCTAGAGATTCGGGCTTTCGCGGGGGGGGACAAGAGACCCAGTACTTC	CSARDSGFRGGGQETQYF
NA	16	TRBV3-1	TRBJ1-1	NA	TGTGCCAGCAGCCAAGGAGTCGGGGAAGGGGTCACTGAAGCTTTCTTT	CASSQGVGEGVTEAFF
few	11	TRBV24-1	TRBJ2-3	NA	TGTGCCACCAGTGGGCGGCATACGCAGTATTTT	CATSGRHTQYF
NA	15	TRBV4-3	TRBJ1-5	NA	TGCGCCAGCAGCCAAGATCACGTTAGCAATCAGCCCCAGCATTTT	CASSQDHVSNQPQHF
NA	19	TRBV3-1	TRBJ1-1	TRBD1	TGTGCCAGCAGCCAAGTTCACCGGGACAGCGCCTACTTGAACACTGAAGCTTTCTTT	CASSQVHRDSAYLNTEAFF
many	12	TRBV10-3	TRBJ1-1	NA	TGTGCCATCAGTACCTCAGGGACTGAAGCTTTCTTT	CAISTSGTEAFF
NA	15	TRBV20-1	TRBJ1-6	NA	TGCAGTGCTAGAGCGGGAGGGTTCAGAGATTCACCCCTCCACTTT	CSARAGGFRDSPLHF
NA	15	TRBV7-9	TRBJ2-5	NA	TGTGCCAGCAGCTTCGGAGGGTTAGTAGGAGAGACCCAGTACTTC	CASSFGGLVGETQYF
NA	17	TRBV12-3/TRBV12-4	TRBJ2-1	TRBD1	TGTGCCAGCAGTACTCCTCGGGACAGGGGTCTCGGCAATGAGCAGTTCTTC	CASSTPRDRGLGNEQFF
NA	14	TRBV7-9	TRBJ2-1	NA	TGTGCCAGCAGCGAATACCGGGACTTTGGCGAGCAGTTCTTC	CASSEYRDFGEQFF
NA	14	TRBV7-9	TRBJ1-2	TRBD1	TGTGCCAGCAGGGAGACAGGGGGCGGTTTTGGCTACACCTTC	CASRETGGGFGYTF
NA	17	TRBV4-3	TRBJ2-7	TRBD1	TGCGCCAGCAGCCAACATACCGGGACAGGTTTGTCCTACGAGCAGTACTTC	CASSQHTGTGLSYEQYF